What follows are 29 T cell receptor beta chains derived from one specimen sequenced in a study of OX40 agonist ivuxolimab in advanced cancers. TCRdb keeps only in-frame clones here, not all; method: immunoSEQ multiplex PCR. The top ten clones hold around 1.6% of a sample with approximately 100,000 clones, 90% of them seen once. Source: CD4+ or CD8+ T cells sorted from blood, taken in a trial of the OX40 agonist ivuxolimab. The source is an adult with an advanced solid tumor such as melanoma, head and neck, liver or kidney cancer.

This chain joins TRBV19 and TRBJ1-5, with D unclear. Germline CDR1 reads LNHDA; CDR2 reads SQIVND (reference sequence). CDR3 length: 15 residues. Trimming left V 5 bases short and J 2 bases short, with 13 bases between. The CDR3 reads CASSFSGSRNQPQHF. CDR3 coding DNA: TGTGCCAGTAGTTTCTCTGGGTCGCGCAATCAGCCCCAGCATTTT.

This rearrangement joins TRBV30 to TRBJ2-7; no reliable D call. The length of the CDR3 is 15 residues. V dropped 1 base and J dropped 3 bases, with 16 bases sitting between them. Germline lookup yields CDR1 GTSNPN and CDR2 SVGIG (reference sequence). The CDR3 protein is CAWSAPRIGLYEQYF. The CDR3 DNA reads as TGTGCCTGGAGTGCCCCCCGGATCGGGCTCTACGAGCAGTACTTC.

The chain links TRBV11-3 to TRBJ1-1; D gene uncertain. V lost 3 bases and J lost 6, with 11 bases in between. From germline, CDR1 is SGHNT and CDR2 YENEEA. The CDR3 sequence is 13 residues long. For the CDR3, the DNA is TGTGCCAGCAGCTTGGGAGAGTCTGCTGAAGCTTTCTTT. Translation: CASSLGESAEAFF.

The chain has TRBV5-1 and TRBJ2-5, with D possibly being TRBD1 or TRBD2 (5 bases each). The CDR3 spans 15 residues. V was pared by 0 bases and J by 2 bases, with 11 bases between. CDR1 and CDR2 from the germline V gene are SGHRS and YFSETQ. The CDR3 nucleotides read TGCGCCAGCAGCTTGGGGCTGGGGGAGCAAGAGACCCAGTACTTC. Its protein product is CASSLGLGEQETQYF.

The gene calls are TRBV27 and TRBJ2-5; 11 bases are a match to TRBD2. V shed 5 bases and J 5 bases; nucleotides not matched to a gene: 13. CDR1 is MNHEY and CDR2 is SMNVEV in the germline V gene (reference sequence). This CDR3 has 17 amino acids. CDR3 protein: CASSPGTSGPQWETQYF. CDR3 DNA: TGTGCCAGCAGTCCGGGGACTAGCGGCCCACAGTGGGAGACCCAGTACTTC.

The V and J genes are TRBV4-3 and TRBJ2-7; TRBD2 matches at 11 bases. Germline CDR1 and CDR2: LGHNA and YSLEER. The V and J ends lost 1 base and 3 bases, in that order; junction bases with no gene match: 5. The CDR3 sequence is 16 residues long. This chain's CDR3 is CASSQGTLAGGYEQYF. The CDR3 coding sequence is TGCGCCAGCAGCCAAGGGACCCTAGCGGGAGGCTACGAGCAGTACTTC.

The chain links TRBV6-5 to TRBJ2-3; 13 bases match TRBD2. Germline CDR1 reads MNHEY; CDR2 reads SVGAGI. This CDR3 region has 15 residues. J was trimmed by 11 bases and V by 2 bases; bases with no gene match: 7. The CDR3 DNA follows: TGTGCCAGCAGTTACGTAACTAGCGGGAGGGGTAAGCAGTATTTT. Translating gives CASSYVTSGRGKQYF.

Here the CDR3 reads CASSVDRAGGTQYF. The CDR3 DNA reads TGTGCCAGCAGCGTAGACCGAGCGGGAGGTACCCAGTACTTC. V is TRBV9 and J is TRBJ2-5, with TRBD2 identical over 9 bases. In germline, CDR1 is SGDLS, CDR2 YYNGEE. The CDR3 has 14 amino acids. V trimming: 0 bases; J trimming: 8 bases; junction bases outside the gene matches: 5.

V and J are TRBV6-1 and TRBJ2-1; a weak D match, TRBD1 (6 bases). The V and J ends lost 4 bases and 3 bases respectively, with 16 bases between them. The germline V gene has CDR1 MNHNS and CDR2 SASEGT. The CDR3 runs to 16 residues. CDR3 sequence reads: CASSGTGIKYYNEQFF. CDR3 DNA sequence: TGTGCCAGCAGTGGAACAGGGATTAAGTACTACAATGAGCAGTTCTTC.

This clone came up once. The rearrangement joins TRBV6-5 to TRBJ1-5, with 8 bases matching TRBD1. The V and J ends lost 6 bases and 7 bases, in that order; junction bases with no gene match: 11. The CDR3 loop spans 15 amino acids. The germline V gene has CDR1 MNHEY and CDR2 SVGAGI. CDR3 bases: TGTGCCAGCAGCCGTCCGGGACAGGAAAGGCAGCCCCAGCATTTT. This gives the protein CASSRPGQERQPQHF.

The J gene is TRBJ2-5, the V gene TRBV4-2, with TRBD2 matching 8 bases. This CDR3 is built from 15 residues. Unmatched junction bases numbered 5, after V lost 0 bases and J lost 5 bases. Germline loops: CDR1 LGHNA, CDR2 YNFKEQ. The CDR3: CASSQDGRGEETQYF. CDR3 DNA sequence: TGTGCCAGCAGCCAAGATGGGCGGGGGGAGGAGACCCAGTACTTC.

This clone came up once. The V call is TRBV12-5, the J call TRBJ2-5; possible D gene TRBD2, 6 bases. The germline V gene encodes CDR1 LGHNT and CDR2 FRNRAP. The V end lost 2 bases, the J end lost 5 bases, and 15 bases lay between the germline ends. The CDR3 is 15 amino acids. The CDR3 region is CASGLLGTGAETQYF. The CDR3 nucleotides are TGTGCTAGTGGTTTGCTCGGGACTGGCGCGGAGACCCAGTACTTC.

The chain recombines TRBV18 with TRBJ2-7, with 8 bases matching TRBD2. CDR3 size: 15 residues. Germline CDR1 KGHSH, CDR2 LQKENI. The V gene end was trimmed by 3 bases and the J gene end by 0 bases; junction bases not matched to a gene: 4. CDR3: CASSPIAGSSYEQYF. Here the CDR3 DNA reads TGTGCCAGCTCACCTATAGCGGGGAGCTCCTACGAGCAGTACTTC.

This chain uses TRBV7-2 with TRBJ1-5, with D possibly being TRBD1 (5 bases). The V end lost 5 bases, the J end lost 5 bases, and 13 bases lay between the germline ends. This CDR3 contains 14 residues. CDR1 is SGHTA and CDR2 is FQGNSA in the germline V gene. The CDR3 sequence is CASSALGPHQPQHF. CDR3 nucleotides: TGTGCCAGCAGCGCCCTGGGGCCTCATCAGCCCCAGCATTTT.

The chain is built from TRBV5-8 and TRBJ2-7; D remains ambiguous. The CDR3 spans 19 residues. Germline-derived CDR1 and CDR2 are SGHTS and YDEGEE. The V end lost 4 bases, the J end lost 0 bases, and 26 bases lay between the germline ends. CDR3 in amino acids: CASSLVLEHGLSISYEQYF. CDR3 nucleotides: TGTGCCAGCAGCCTAGTTCTCGAACACGGGTTATCCATCTCCTACGAGCAGTACTTC. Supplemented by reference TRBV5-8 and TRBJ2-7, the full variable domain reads EAGVTQSPTHLIKTRGQQATLRCSPISGHTSVYWYQQALGLGLQFLLWYDEGEERNRGNFPPRFSGRQFPNYSSELNVNALELEDSALYLCASSLVLEHGLSISYEQYFGPGTRLTVT.

The CDR3 here is CASSQSVGPGANVLTF. The CDR3 DNA follows: TGCGCCAGCAGCCAATCCGTGGGACCCGGGGCCAACGTCCTGACTTTC. V gene TRBV4-3 combines with J gene TRBJ2-6; D could derive from TRBD1 or TRBD2 (5 bases each). CDR3 length equals 16 residues. V lost 2 bases to trimming and J lost 4 bases, with 12 bases between them. Germline-derived CDR1 and CDR2 are LGHNA and YSLEER.

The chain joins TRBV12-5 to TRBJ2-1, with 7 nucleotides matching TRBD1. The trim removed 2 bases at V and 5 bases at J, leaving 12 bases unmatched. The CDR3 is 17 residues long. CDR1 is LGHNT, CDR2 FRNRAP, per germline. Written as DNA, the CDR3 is TGTGCTAGTGGTTTGATCCTACAGGGGATCCGGGACAATGAGCAGTTCTTC. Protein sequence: CASGLILQGIRDNEQFF. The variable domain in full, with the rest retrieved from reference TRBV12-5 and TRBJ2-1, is DARVTQTPRHKVTEMGQEVTMRCQPILGHNTVFWYRQTMMQGLELLAYFRNRAPLDDSGMPKDRFSAEMPDATLATLKIQPSEPRDSAVYFCASGLILQGIRDNEQFFGPGTRLTVL.

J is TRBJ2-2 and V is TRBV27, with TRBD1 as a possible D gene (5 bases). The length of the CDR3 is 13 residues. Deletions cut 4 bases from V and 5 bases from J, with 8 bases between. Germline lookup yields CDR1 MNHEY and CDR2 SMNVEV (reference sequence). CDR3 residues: CASSSTVTGELFF. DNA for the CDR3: TGTGCCAGCAGTTCGACAGTGACCGGGGAGCTGTTTTTT.

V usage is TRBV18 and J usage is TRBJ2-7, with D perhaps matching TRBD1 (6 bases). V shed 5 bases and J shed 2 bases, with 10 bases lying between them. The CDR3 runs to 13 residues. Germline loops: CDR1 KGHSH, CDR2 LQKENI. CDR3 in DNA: TGTGCCAGCTCAGTGTGGACAGCCTACGAGCAGTACTTC. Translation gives CASSVWTAYEQYF.

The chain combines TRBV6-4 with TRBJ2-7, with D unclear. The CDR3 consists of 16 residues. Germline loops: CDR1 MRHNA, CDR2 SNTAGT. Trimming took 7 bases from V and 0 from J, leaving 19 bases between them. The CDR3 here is CASTHVATLSSYEQYF. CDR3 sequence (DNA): TGTGCCAGCACCCACGTTGCAACACTTAGCTCCTACGAGCAGTACTTC.

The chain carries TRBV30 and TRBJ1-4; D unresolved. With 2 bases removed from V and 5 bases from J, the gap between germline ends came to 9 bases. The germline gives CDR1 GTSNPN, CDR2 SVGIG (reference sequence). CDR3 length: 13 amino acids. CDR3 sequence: CAWSSGVNEKLFF. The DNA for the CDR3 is TGTGCCTGGAGTTCCGGGGTGAATGAAAAACTGTTTTTT. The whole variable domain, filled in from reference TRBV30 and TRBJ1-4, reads SQTIHQWPATLVQPVGSPLSLECTVEGTSNPNLYWYRQAAGRGLQLLFYSVGIGQISSEVPQNLSASRPQDRQFILSSKKLLLSDSGFYLCAWSSGVNEKLFFGSGTQLSVL.

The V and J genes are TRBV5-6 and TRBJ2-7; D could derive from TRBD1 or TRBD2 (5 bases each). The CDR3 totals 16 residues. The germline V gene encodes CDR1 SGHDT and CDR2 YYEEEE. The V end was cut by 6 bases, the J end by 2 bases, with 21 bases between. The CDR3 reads CASTPSGGRFPYEQYF. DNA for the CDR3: TGTGCCAGCACCCCGAGTGGGGGTAGGTTCCCCTACGAGCAGTACTTC. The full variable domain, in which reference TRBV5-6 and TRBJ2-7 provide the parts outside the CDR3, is DAGVTQSPTHLIKTRGQQVTLRCSPKSGHDTVSWYQQALGQGPQFIFQYYEEEERQRGNFPDRFSGHQFPNYSSELNVNALLLGDSALYLCASTPSGGRFPYEQYFGPGTRLTVT.

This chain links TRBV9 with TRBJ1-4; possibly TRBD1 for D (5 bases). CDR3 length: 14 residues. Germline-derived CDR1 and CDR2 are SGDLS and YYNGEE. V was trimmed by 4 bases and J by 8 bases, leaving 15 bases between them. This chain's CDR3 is CASSRAMGDEKLFF. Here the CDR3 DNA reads TGTGCCAGCAGCCGAGCGATGGGGGACGAAAAACTGTTTTTT.

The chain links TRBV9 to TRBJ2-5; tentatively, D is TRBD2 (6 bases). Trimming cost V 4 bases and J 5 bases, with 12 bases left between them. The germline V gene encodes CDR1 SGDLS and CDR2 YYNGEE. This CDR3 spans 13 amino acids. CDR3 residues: CASSPGLGETQYF. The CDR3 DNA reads TGTGCCAGCAGCCCGGGACTTGGGGAGACCCAGTACTTC.

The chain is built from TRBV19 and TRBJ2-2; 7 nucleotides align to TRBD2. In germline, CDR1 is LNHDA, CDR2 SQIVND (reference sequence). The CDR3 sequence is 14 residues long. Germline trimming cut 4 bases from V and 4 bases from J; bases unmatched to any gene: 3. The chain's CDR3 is CASSSGRRTGELFF. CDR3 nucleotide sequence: TGTGCCAGTAGTAGCGGGAGACGCACCGGGGAGCTGTTTTTT.

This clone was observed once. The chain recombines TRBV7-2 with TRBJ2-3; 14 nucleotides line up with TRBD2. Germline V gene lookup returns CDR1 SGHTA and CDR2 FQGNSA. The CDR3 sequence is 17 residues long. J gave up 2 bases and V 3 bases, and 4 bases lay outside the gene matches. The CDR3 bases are TGTGCCAGCAGCTTTAAGACTAGCGGGGGGGCCACAGATACGCAGTATTTT. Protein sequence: CASSFKTSGGATDTQYF. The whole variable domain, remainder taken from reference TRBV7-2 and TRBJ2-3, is GAGVSQSPSNKVTEKGKDVELRCDPISGHTALYWYRQSLGQGLEFLIYFQGNSAPDKSGLPSDRFSAERTGGSVSTLTIQRTQQEDSAVYLCASSFKTSGGATDTQYFGPGTRLTVL.

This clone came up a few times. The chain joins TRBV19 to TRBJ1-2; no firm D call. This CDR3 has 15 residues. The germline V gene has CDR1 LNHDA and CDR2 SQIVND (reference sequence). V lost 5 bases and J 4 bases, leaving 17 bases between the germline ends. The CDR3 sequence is CASSSEVRRGYGYTF. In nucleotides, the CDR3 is TGTGCCAGTAGTTCAGAGGTTCGCCGGGGCTATGGCTACACCTTC. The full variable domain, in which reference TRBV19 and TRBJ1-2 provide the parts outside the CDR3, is DGGITQSPKYLFRKEGQNVTLSCEQNLNHDAMYWYRQDPGQGLRLIYYSQIVNDFQKGDIAEGYSVSREKKESFPLTVTSAQKNPTAFYLCASSSEVRRGYGYTFGSGTRLTVV.

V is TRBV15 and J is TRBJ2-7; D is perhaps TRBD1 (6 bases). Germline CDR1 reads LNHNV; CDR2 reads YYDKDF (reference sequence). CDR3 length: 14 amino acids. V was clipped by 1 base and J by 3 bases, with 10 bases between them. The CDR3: CATSRAGQFYEQYF. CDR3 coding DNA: TGTGCCACCAGCAGAGCCGGACAGTTCTACGAGCAGTACTTC.

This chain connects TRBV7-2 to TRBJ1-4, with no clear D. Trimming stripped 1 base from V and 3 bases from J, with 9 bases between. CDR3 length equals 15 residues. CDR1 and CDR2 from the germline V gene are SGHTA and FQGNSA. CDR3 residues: CASSLGVVPNEKLFF. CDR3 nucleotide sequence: TGTGCCAGCAGCTTAGGGGTGGTACCTAATGAAAAACTGTTTTTT.